This T cell receptor (beta chain) was recorded in a study of technical replicates of blood from several donors. Clones were sequenced by immunoSEQ multiplex PCR, and TCRdb holds only the in-frame ones, with some missing. Here the sample spans 55,000 to 80,000 clones, nearly 98% being singletons. The CDR3 has 11 residues. V shed 4 bases, J shed 5 bases, and the junction held 0 bases outside the gene matches. Germline CDR1 DFQATT, CDR2 SNEGSKA (reference sequence). The rearrangement joins TRBV20-1 to TRBJ2-3; 7 bases are a match to TRBD1. This TCR derives from a human donor in good health. Sequencing input: T cells isolated from PBMCs. The chain's CDR3 is CSANRGDTQYF. In nucleotides, the CDR3 is TGCAGTGCTAACAGGGGAGATACGCAGTATTTT.